A selection of T cell receptor beta chains follows, all from one sample in a study of T cell responses to AZD1222 COVID-19 vaccine. Profiled with immunoSEQ multiplex PCR; TCRdb holds only in-frame clones, not every one. This sample yields 150,000 to 200,000 clones, of which approximately 94% are seen a single time; approximately 4.8% belongs to the top ten. The sample consisted of peripheral blood, taken 28 days after the second AZD1222 dose. Receptors originate from an adult who received the AZD1222 COVID-19 vaccine. CDR3s include the opening cysteine and the closing phenylalanine or tryptophan. D genes are given only for firm matches. The listing skips clone size in some rows; elsewhere it reads once, few, many or a size class.

>NA|once|TRBJ2-1|TRBV7-2
TGTGCCAGCAGCTTAAGCAGGGAGCCGGGGGTGAATGAGCAGTTCTTC
CASSLSREPGVNEQFF
>NA|NA|TRBJ1-4|TRBV28
TGTGCCAGCAGTTCTGCCGGGACACCCGTGGGAGAAAAACTGTTTTTT
CASSSAGTPVGEKLFF
>TRBD1|NA|TRBJ2-2|TRBV5-5
TGTGCCAGCAGGCGGGACAGGGTAAACACCGGGGAGCTGTTTTTT
CASRRDRVNTGELFF
>TRBD1|NA|TRBJ2-2|TRBV29-1
TGCAGCGTTAGGCTAGGGACAGGGCAGAACACCGGGGAGCTGTTTTTT
CSVRLGTGQNTGELFF
>NA|NA|TRBJ1-2|TRBV29-1
TGCAGCGTTGAGTGGACGGACGACTATGGCTACACCTTC
CSVEWTDDYGYTF
>NA|NA|TRBJ1-1|TRBV29-1
TGCAGCCCCTGTAGAGCTTTCTTT
CSPCRAFF
>TRBD1|NA|TRBJ2-5|TRBV25-1
TGTGCCAGCAGCCCCCACGTTGGACAGGGAGGAGTGACCCAGTACTTC
CASSPHVGQGGVTQYF
>NA|NA|TRBJ1-3|TRBV6-1
TGTGCCAGCAGTGACCCTCCCGGTTTGGGCTCTGGAAACACCATATATTTT
CASSDPPGLGSGNTIYF
>NA|NA|TRBJ2-1|TRBV7-9
TGTGCCAGCAGCTTTACAGAGAGATACAATGAGCAGTTCTTC
CASSFTERYNEQFF
>TRBD1|NA|TRBJ1-1|TRBV5-1
TGCGCCAGCAGCCCCTCGACAGGGTACGGTGAAGCTTTCTTT
CASSPSTGYGEAFF
>TRBD2|NA|TRBJ2-7|TRBV5-4
TGTGCCAGCAGCTTGGATGCTAGCGGACTATACGAGCAGTACTTC
CASSLDASGLYEQYF
>TRBD1|NA|TRBJ1-1|TRBV3-1/TRBV3-2
TGTGCCAGCAGCCGAGGGGGCTGGGAGGACACTGAAGCTTTCTTT
CASSRGGWEDTEAFF
>NA|NA|TRBJ1-2|TRBV20-1
TGCAGTGCCCGGGCCATGGGCGGCTACACCTTC
CSARAMGGYTF
>NA|NA|TRBJ1-2|TRBV28
TGTGCCAGCAGTACAGATTATGGCTACACCTTC
CASSTDYGYTF
>TRBD2|NA|TRBJ2-3|TRBV7-9
TGTGCCAGCAGCTTAGGGTTAGCGGGAGCAGATACGCAGTATTTT
CASSLGLAGADTQYF
>NA|NA|TRBJ1-4|TRBV6-5
TGTGCCAGCAACGTGAGGGCAACTAATGAAAAACTGTTTTTT
CASNVRATNEKLFF
>NA|NA|TRBJ2-3|TRBV2
TGTGCCAGCAGAGATAAGGGGAATTTT
CASRDKGNF
>NA|NA|TRBJ1-1|TRBV29-1
TGCAGCGCCGACCGTACGGTTATGAACACTGAAGCTTTCTTT
CSADRTVMNTEAFF
>NA|once|TRBJ2-1|TRBV10-3
TGTGCCGCAGGAGACGCGTCCTACAATGAGCAGTTCTTC
CAAGDASYNEQFF
>NA|NA|TRBJ1-3|TRBV19
TGTGCCAGTAGTATTGGGGGAGGACAGAGAAGATACGGAAACACCATATATTTT
CASSIGGGQRRYGNTIYF
>TRBD2|once|TRBJ2-5|TRBV7-6
TGTGCCAGCAGCTTATATCACGGCGGGAGGACGCAAGAGACCCAGTACTTC
CASSLYHGGRTQETQYF
>TRBD2|NA|TRBJ2-7|TRBV29-1
TGCAGCGTGACTAGCGGGAGCTACGAGCAGTACTTC
CSVTSGSYEQYF
>NA|NA|TRBJ2-1|TRBV9
TGTGCCAGCAGCGTAGTTTACAATGAGCAGTTCTTC
CASSVVYNEQFF
>NA|NA|TRBJ2-1|TRBV19
TGTGCCAGTAGTATTGTGGGAGTTGAGCAGTTCTTC
CASSIVGVEQFF
>TRBD2|NA|TRBJ2-5|TRBV28
TGTGCCAGCAGTAGCTCGGGGGGGGCTTTGGAGACCCAGTACTTC
CASSSSGGALETQYF
>NA|NA|TRBJ2-2|TRBV2
TGTGCCAGCCGGGACACTTACACCGGGGAGCTGTTTTTT
CASRDTYTGELFF
>NA|NA|TRBJ1-2|TRBV5-6
TGTGCCAGCAGCCCCGGGGCGGACTATGGCTACACCTTC
CASSPGADYGYTF
>NA|NA|TRBJ2-7|TRBV9
TGTGCCAGCAGCGTAGCGCCAGCCCCCTCCTACGAGCAGTACTTC
CASSVAPAPSYEQYF
>NA|NA|TRBJ1-2|TRBV5-1
TGCGCCAGCAGCTTGGTCCCCTCGGGCGAAGCTGGCTACACCTTC
CASSLVPSGEAGYTF
>NA|NA|TRBJ1-1|TRBV27
TGTGCCAGCAGTTTATCCCCCATGAACACTGAAGCTTTCTTT
CASSLSPMNTEAFF
>NA|NA|TRBJ1-1|TRBV28
TGTGCCAGTCAAGGTCCTACTTACACTGAAGCTTTCTTT
CASQGPTYTEAFF
>NA|NA|TRBJ1-4|TRBV7-9
TGTGCCAGCAGCTTAATGGGGGCCGCAACTAATGAAAAACTGTTTTTT
CASSLMGAATNEKLFF
>TRBD2|NA|TRBJ2-1|TRBV6-2/TRBV6-3
TGTGCCAGCAGTTACGGTAGCGGGGGATCCAATGAGCAGTTCTTC
CASSYGSGGSNEQFF
>TRBD1|NA|TRBJ1-6|TRBV7-3
TGTGCCAGCAGCTCCACCGGACAGGGGGATTCACCCCTCCACTTT
CASSSTGQGDSPLHF
>NA|NA|TRBJ1-2|TRBV3-1/TRBV3-2
TGTGCCACAAGTTCAGGGGCGGGTGGCTACACCTTC
CATSSGAGGYTF
>TRBD1|NA|TRBJ1-5|TRBV19
TGTGCCAGTAGTACCCGGACAGGCTATCAGCCCCAGCATTTT
CASSTRTGYQPQHF
>NA|NA|TRBJ2-1|TRBV7-3
TGTGCCAGCAGCCTTACGTCAGGGGACAATGAGCAGTTCTTC
CASSLTSGDNEQFF
>NA|NA|TRBJ2-1|TRBV4-3
TGCGCCAGCAGCCAAGATCGGGCGGACTTATCCTACAATGAGCAGTTCTTC
CASSQDRADLSYNEQFF
>TRBD2|NA|TRBJ2-5|TRBV7-2
TGTGCCAGCAGCTTAGGCGGGAGGGCCCTTGAGACCCAGTACTTC
CASSLGGRALETQYF
>NA|NA|TRBJ1-1|TRBV3-1/TRBV3-2
TGTGCCAGCAGCCCCCAGGTAATGACTGAAGCTTTCTTT
CASSPQVMTEAFF
>TRBD1|NA|TRBJ1-2|TRBV5-5
TGTGCCAGCAGCTCCGGGACAGGGGGCTATGGCTACACCTTC
CASSSGTGGYGYTF
>NA|NA|TRBJ2-6|TRBV7-9
TGTGCCAGCAGCTTAGGGGTGGCCGGGGCCAACGTCCTGACTTTC
CASSLGVAGANVLTF
>NA|NA|TRBJ1-3|TRBV5-5
TGTGCCAGCAGTTCGGACGGCAACTCTGGAAACACCATATATTTT
CASSSDGNSGNTIYF
>TRBD1|NA|TRBJ2-7|TRBV4-2
TGTGCCAGCAGTTCCGGGACAGGGATCCTCAACGAGCAGTACTTC
CASSSGTGILNEQYF
>NA|NA|TRBJ1-5|TRBV6-6
TGTGCCAGCAGCAACACAGGGACGGAGCAGCCCCAGCATTTT
CASSNTGTEQPQHF
>NA|NA|TRBJ2-1|TRBV10-2
TGCGCCAGCTTCCTAGGGGAACAGTACAATGAGCAGTTCTTC
CASFLGEQYNEQFF
>NA|NA|TRBJ2-7|TRBV23-1
TGCGCCAGCAGTCAAGAGGTCCACGAGCAGTACTTC
CASSQEVHEQYF
>NA|NA|TRBJ2-7|TRBV9
TGTGCCAGCAGCGTCGGAAGCTCCTACGAGCAGTACTTC
CASSVGSSYEQYF
>NA|NA|TRBJ1-4|TRBV6-2/TRBV6-3
TGTGCCAGCAGTTCCAACATACCCCGAGAAAAACTGTTTTTT
CASSSNIPREKLFF
>TRBD2|NA|TRBJ2-1|TRBV30
TGTGCCTGGAGCCGACCGTCTAGCGGGAGGATCAATGAGCAGTTCTTC
CAWSRPSSGRINEQFF